One sample yielded the 29 T cell receptor beta chains listed below, sequenced in a study of T cell responses to AZD1222 COVID-19 vaccine. Here immunoSEQ multiplex PCR was the method, and the copy in TCRdb shows in-frame clones only, minus some. The sample lists roughly 180,000 clones, 90% to 95% occurring once. The sequences come from peripheral blood, collected 28 days after the second dose of the MenACWY control vaccine. Every receptor here comes from an adult who received the MenACWY meningococcal vaccine as a control.

CDR3 nucleotides: TGTGCCAGCAGTCTCTTCGACAGGTTGAACACTGAAGCTTTCTTT. Translation: CASSLFDRLNTEAFF. The chain combines TRBV28 with TRBJ1-1; the D gene is possibly TRBD1 (6 bases). Trimming removed 5 bases at V and 0 bases at J, with 13 bases between. This CDR3 contains 15 residues. CDR1 is MDHEN, CDR2 SYDVKM, per germline.

The chain couples TRBV12-3 or TRBV12-4 to TRBJ1-1; D remains ambiguous. The CDR3 consists of 13 residues. V was shortened by 7 bases and J by 1 base, with 10 bases between the two germline ends. This CDR3 is CASTRTANTEAFF. In nucleotides, the CDR3 is TGTGCCAGCACCCGGACGGCGAACACTGAAGCTTTCTTT.

This rearrangement joins TRBV18 to TRBJ1-2, with D uncertain. CDR3 length: 14 amino acids. V was shortened by 4 bases and J by 3 bases, with 12 bases between the two germline ends. CDR1 is KGHSH, CDR2 LQKENI, per germline. CDR3 in DNA: TGTGCCAGCTCACGAGCAGGTCTTGACTATGGCTACACCTTC. It encodes CASSRAGLDYGYTF.

The CDR3 spells CASSSLRGRGSPLHF. The CDR3 bases are TGTGCCAGCTCTAGTTTGAGGGGGCGAGGTTCACCCCTCCACTTT. V is TRBV28 and J is TRBJ1-6; 7 bases line up with TRBD1. The CDR3 has 15 residues. The germline V gene has CDR1 MDHEN and CDR2 SYDVKM. V was clipped by 8 bases and J by 9 bases; unmatched bases: 13. The variable domain in full, with the rest retrieved from reference TRBV28 and TRBJ1-6, is DVKVTQSSRYLVKRTGEKVFLECVQDMDHENMFWYRQDPGLGLRLIYFSYDVKMKEKGDIPEGYSVSREKKERFSLILESASTNQTSMYLCASSSLRGRGSPLHFGNGTRLTVT.

V and J are TRBV18 and TRBJ1-4; D gene ambiguous. The germline V gene encodes CDR1 KGHSH and CDR2 LQKENI. The CDR3 is 15 amino acids. The germline V and J ends were trimmed by 3 bases and 0 bases, with 8 bases remaining between them. CDR3 region: CASSPNTATNEKLFF. CDR3 bases: TGTGCCAGCTCACCGAACACAGCAACTAATGAAAAACTGTTTTTT.

V usage is TRBV2 and J usage is TRBJ1-6; TRBD1 might be the D (6 bases). CDR1 and CDR2 (germline): SNHLY, FYNNEI. Trimming shortened V by 10 bases and J by 10 bases, and 17 bases separated the two germline ends. This CDR3 region has 13 residues. The CDR3 DNA follows: TGTGCCACTATCGGACAGCGATTCTCACCCCTCCACTTT. This sequence encodes CATIGQRFSPLHF.

This chain joins TRBV5-6 and TRBJ1-1; D is perhaps TRBD1 (5 bases). Germline CDR1 and CDR2: SGHDT and YYEEEE. The CDR3 totals 15 residues. V lost 0 bases and J lost 0, with 9 bases in between. The CDR3 nucleotides are TGTGCCAGCAGCTTGGCCGTGGGGGTGAACACTGAAGCTTTCTTT. This codes for CASSLAVGVNTEAFF. Supplemented by reference TRBV5-6 and TRBJ1-1, the full variable domain reads DAGVTQSPTHLIKTRGQQVTLRCSPKSGHDTVSWYQQALGQGPQFIFQYYEEEERQRGNFPDRFSGHQFPNYSSELNVNALLLGDSALYLCASSLAVGVNTEAFFGQGTRLTVV.

The rearrangement links TRBV7-8 to TRBJ2-7; perhaps TRBD2 as D (6 bases). Germline V lookup: CDR1 SGHVS, CDR2 FQNEAQ. Between the trimmed V and J ends, which lost 3 bases and 7 bases, there was a span of 16 bases. The CDR3 contains 14 residues. The CDR3 here is CASSLGGFSPEQYF. CDR3 nucleotides: TGTGCCAGCAGCTTGGGGGGTTTTTCACCGGAGCAGTACTTC.

J is TRBJ2-1 and V is TRBV27, with TRBD2 identical over 9 bases. With V trimmed by 6 bases and J by 4 bases, 7 bases remained unmatched. CDR3 size: 15 residues. Germline V gene lookup returns CDR1 MNHEY and CDR2 SMNVEV (reference sequence). The CDR3: CASRVSGGRYNEQFF. As DNA, the CDR3 is TGTGCCAGCAGGGTTAGCGGGGGACGATACAATGAGCAGTTCTTC.

The chain recombines TRBV28 with TRBJ2-7; 7 bases are shared with TRBD2. With 5 bases clipped from V and 0 bases from J, the junction kept 7 bases outside the gene matches. This CDR3 is built from 15 residues. Germline CDR1 and CDR2: MDHEN and SYDVKM. In DNA form, the CDR3 reads TGTGCCAGCAGTCCGCCGACTAGCTCCTCCTACGAGCAGTACTTC. This codes for CASSPPTSSSYEQYF.

The chain employs TRBV27 and TRBJ2-6, with TRBD1 matching 7 bases. Germline V gives CDR1 MNHEY, CDR2 SMNVEV (reference sequence). The CDR3 consists of 16 residues. J lost 2 bases, V lost 5 bases, and 6 bases had no gene match. CDR3 nucleotide sequence: TGTGCCAGCAGTCCGAACAGGGGAACTGGGGCCAACGTCCTGACTTTC. The encoded protein is CASSPNRGTGANVLTF.

The J gene is TRBJ1-6, the V gene TRBV21-1. TRBV21-1 is a known pseudogene. This CDR3 has 16 residues. CDR3 DNA sequence: TGTGCCAGCACCAACGGGAGACAGGCCTATAATTCACCCCTCCACTTT. It translates to CASTNGRQAYNSPLHF.

Worth noting for this clone: Other DNA variants within this sample encode the same CDR3. This chain uses TRBV18 with TRBJ1-1; D ambiguous. V shed 3 bases and J shed 0 bases, with 11 bases lying between them. Germline values: CDR1 KGHSH, CDR2 LQKENI. The CDR3 sequence is 15 residues long. The CDR3 here is CASSPREGMNTEAFF. CDR3 in DNA: TGTGCCAGCTCACCGAGGGAGGGCATGAACACTGAAGCTTTCTTT.

The rearrangement joins TRBV6-1 to TRBJ1-1; tentative D call: TRBD1 (5 bases). The CDR3 extends over 10 amino acids. The germline gives CDR1 MNHNS, CDR2 SASEGT. V lost 3 bases to trimming and J lost 10 bases, with 6 bases between them. In DNA form, the CDR3 reads TGTGCCAGCAGTGAGGGGGTAGCTTTCTTT. It translates to CASSEGVAFF.

The rearrangement links TRBV10-1 to TRBJ1-1; no clear D gene. This CDR3 has 12 residues. CDR1 WNHNN and CDR2 SYGVQD come from the germline V gene (reference sequence). V lost 10 bases and J 2 bases, leaving 11 bases between the germline ends. The DNA of the CDR3 is TGCGCCACCTGTTTACCCAACACTGAAGCTTTCTTT. Translated, it gives CATCLPNTEAFF.

The V gene is TRBV6-5, the J gene TRBJ1-5; unclear D gene. Germline CDR1 and CDR2: MNHEY and SVGAGI. The V end lost 0 bases, the J end lost 0 bases, and 6 bases lay between the germline ends. This CDR3 comprises 15 residues. CDR3 protein: CASSYSSSSNQPQHF. DNA for the CDR3: TGTGCCAGCAGTTACTCGAGTTCTAGCAATCAGCCCCAGCATTTT.

The J gene is TRBJ1-2, the V gene TRBV7-2; D uncertain. CDR1 and CDR2 (germline): SGHTA, FQGNSA. This CDR3 contains 12 residues. V lost 5 bases and J lost 4, with 8 bases in between. The CDR3 DNA is TGTGCCAGCAGCGTAACTAGCTATGGCTACACCTTC. Protein product: CASSVTSYGYTF.

The chain is built from TRBV5-6 and TRBJ2-7; D is tentatively TRBD1 or TRBD2 (5 bases each). Trimming pared 4 bases from V and 3 bases from J, leaving 11 bases between. The CDR3 has 13 amino acids. Germline V CDR1 and CDR2: SGHDT, YYEEEE. The CDR3 is CASSPSGRYEQYF. The CDR3 DNA sequence: TGTGCCAGCAGCCCATCGGGGCGCTACGAGCAGTACTTC.

The J gene is TRBJ1-1, the V gene TRBV15; D not resolved. The CDR3 runs 13 residues. Deletions cut 4 bases from V and 1 base from J, with 7 bases between. In germline, CDR1 is LNHNV, CDR2 YYDKDF (reference sequence). In nucleotides, the CDR3 is TGTGCCACCAGCAAGAGACAGAACACTGAAGCTTTCTTT. Residues: CATSKRQNTEAFF.

This chain connects TRBV25-1 to TRBJ1-2, with no clear D. V dropped 2 bases and J dropped 4 bases, with 8 bases sitting between them. Germline CDR1 is MGHDK and CDR2 is SYGVNS. This CDR3 has 13 amino acids. The CDR3 bases are TGTGCCAGCAGTGAACCGACATCCTATGGCTACACCTTC. It specifies CASSEPTSYGYTF.

The chain carries TRBV10-2 and TRBJ2-1; 10 nucleotides line up with TRBD2. Trimming at V came to 4 bases and at J to 9 bases, leaving 3 bases not matched to a gene. The CDR3 covers 13 residues. Germline V gene data show CDR1 as WSHSY and CDR2 as SAAADI. The chain's CDR3 is CASSVKRGGEQFF. CDR3 nucleotide sequence: TGCGCCAGCAGTGTCAAGCGGGGGGGTGAGCAGTTCTTC.

This rearrangement joins TRBV6-5 to TRBJ1-3; no clear D. CDR3 size: 14 residues. V dropped 0 bases and J dropped 4 bases, with 7 bases sitting between them. Germline V lookup: CDR1 MNHEY, CDR2 SVGAGI. The CDR3 protein is CASSYSYSGNTIYF. The CDR3 bases are TGTGCCAGCAGTTACTCTTACAGCGGAAACACCATATATTTT.

V is TRBV2 and J is TRBJ1-2; 7 bases map to TRBD1. The CDR3 covers 15 residues. The V segment lost 6 bases and the J segment 4 bases; nucleotides outside the gene matches: 11. Germline V CDR1 and CDR2: SNHLY, FYNNEI. This CDR3 reads CASRLLVQGSYGYTF. For the CDR3, the DNA is TGTGCCAGCAGACTCCTAGTACAGGGGAGCTATGGCTACACCTTC.

This chain uses TRBV7-2 with TRBJ2-5; TRBD1 agrees at 8 bases. CDR3 length: 17 amino acids. V shed 4 bases, J shed 3 bases, and the junction held 13 bases outside the gene matches. CDR1 is SGHTA and CDR2 is FQGNSA in the germline V gene. The CDR3 spells CASSSAPPGTGEETQYF. The DNA for the CDR3 is TGTGCCAGCAGCTCCGCCCCCCCCGGGACAGGCGAAGAGACCCAGTACTTC.

This clone has only one observation. The rearrangement uses TRBV7-9 and TRBJ2-5; the D is unclear. Trimming pared 5 bases from V and 7 bases from J, leaving 5 bases between. In germline, CDR1 is SEHNR, CDR2 FQNEAQ (reference sequence). This CDR3 contains 10 residues. The CDR3 DNA follows: TGTGCCAGCAGCGGTGGGACCCAGTACTTC. Amino acid sequence: CASSGGTQYF.

V usage is TRBV12-3 or TRBV12-4 and J usage is TRBJ2-7; the D is unclear. The V end was cut by 1 base, the J end by 3 bases, with 7 bases between. The CDR3 is 13 residues long. CDR3 DNA sequence: TGTGCCAGCAGTTTAGGGGCGGTCTACGAGCAGTACTTC. It yields the protein CASSLGAVYEQYF.

In nucleotides, the CDR3 is TGTGCCAGCAGCTTAGTGGCAGGGGGTGTCACCGGGGAGCTGTTTTTT. It yields the protein CASSLVAGGVTGELFF. The chain is built from TRBV7-6 and TRBJ2-2, with TRBD1 matching over 7 bases. This CDR3 is 16 amino acids long. Losses at the gene ends were 1 base for V and 4 bases for J; bases not matched to a gene: 6. Germline V lookup: CDR1 SGHVS, CDR2 FNYEAQ. The variable domain in full, completed from reference TRBV7-6 and TRBJ2-2, reads GAGVSQSPRYKVTKRGQDVALRCDPISGHVSLYWYRQALGQGPEFLTYFNYEAQQDKSGLPNDRFSAERPEGSISTLTIQRTEQRDSAMYRCASSLVAGGVTGELFFGEGSRLTVL.

The genes are TRBV12-3 or TRBV12-4 and TRBJ1-1; D is ambiguous. There are 13 residues in the CDR3. Trimming cost V 1 base and J 7 bases, with 10 bases left between them. CDR3 sequence: CASSLGTRNEAFF. The CDR3 DNA reads TGTGCCAGCAGTTTAGGAACAAGAAATGAAGCTTTCTTT.

J is TRBJ1-3 and V is TRBV30; D is perhaps TRBD1 (5 bases). The CDR3 covers 18 residues. V was clipped by 1 base and J by 0 bases, with 19 bases between them. CDR1 and CDR2 (germline): GTSNPN, SVGIG (reference sequence). This CDR3 reads CAWSEGLGGGSSGNTIYF. CDR3 nucleotide sequence: TGTGCCTGGAGTGAGGGTTTAGGCGGGGGTAGCTCTGGAAACACCATATATTTT.